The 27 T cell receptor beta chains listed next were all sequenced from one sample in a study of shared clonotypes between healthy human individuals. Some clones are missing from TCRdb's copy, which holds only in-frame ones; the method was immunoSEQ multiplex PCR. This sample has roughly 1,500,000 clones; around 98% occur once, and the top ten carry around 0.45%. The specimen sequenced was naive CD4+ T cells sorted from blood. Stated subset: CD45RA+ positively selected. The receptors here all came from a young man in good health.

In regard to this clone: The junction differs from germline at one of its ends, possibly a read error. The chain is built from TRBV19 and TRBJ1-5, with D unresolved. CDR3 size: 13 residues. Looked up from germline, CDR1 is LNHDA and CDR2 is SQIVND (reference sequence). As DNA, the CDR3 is TGTGCCAGTAATATAGGGTTAAATCAGCCCCAGCATTTT. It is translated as CASNIGLNQPQHF.

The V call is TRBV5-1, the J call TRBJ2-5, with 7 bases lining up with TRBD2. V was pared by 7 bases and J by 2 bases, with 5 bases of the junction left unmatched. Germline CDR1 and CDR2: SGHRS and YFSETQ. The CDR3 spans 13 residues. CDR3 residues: CASSAGVQETQYF. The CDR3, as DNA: TGCGCCAGCTCCGCGGGAGTTCAAGAGACCCAGTACTTC.

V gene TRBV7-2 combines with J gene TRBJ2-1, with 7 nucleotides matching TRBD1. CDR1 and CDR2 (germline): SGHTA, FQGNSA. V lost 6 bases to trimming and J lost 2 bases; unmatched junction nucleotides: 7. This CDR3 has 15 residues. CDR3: CASRPPGTAYNEQFF. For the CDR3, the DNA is TGTGCCAGCAGGCCTCCCGGGACAGCCTACAATGAGCAGTTCTTC.

CDR3 sequence reads: CASSLDSFYGYTF. The CDR3 coding sequence is TGTGCCAGCAGCTTAGACAGTTTCTATGGCTACACCTTC. The V gene is TRBV11-2, the J gene TRBJ1-2, with D hard to call. Looked up from germline, CDR1 is SGHAT and CDR2 is FQNNGV. The V gene lost 0 bases and the J gene lost 4 bases, with 6 bases spanning the gap. This CDR3 has 13 residues.

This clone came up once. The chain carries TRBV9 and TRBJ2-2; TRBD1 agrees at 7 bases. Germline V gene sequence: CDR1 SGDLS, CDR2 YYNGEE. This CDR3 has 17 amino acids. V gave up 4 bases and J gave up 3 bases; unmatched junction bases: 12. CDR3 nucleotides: TGTGCCAGCAGCTCGAGGCTTACAGGGGAGTACACCGGGGAGCTGTTTTTT. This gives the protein CASSSRLTGEYTGELFF.

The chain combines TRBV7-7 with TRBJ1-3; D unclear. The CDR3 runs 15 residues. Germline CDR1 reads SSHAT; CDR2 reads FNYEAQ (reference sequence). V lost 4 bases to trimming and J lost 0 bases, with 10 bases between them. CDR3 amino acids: CASSSGPSSGNTIYF. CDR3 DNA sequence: TGTGCCAGCAGCTCCGGACCGAGCTCTGGAAACACCATATATTTT. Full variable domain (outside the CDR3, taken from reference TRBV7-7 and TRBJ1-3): GAGVSQSPRYKVTKRGQDVTLRCDPISSHATLYWYQQALGQGPEFLTYFNYEAQPDKSGLPSDRFSAERPEGSISTLTIQRTEQRDSAMYRCASSSGPSSGNTIYFGEGSWLTVV.

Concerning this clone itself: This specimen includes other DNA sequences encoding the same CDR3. The CDR3 nucleotides read TGCGCCAGCAGCCAAGAACAGAGCTCCTACAATGAGCAGTTCTTC. Amino acid sequence: CASSQEQSSYNEQFF. This chain uses TRBV4-1 with TRBJ2-1; D ambiguous. Germline CDR1 reads MGHRA; CDR2 reads YSYEKL. The CDR3 spans 15 residues. V shed 0 bases and J shed 0 bases, with 6 bases lying between them.

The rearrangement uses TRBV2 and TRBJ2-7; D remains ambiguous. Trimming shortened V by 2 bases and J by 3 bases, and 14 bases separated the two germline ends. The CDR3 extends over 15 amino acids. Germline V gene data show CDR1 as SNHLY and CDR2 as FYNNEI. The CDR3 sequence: CASSERPYKIYEQYF. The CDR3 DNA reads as TGTGCCAGCAGTGAAAGGCCATACAAAATCTACGAGCAGTACTTC.

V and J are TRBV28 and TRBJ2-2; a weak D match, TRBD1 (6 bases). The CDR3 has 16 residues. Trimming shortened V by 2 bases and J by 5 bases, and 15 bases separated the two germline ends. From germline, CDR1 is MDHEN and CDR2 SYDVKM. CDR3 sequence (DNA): TGTGCCAGCAGTTTACGTGGGGGCCGGTTGACCGGGGAGCTGTTTTTT. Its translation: CASSLRGGRLTGELFF.

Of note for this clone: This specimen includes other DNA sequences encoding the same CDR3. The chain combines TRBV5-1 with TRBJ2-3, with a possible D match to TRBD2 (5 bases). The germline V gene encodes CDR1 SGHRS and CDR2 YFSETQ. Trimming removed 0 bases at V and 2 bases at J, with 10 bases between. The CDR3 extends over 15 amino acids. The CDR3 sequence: CASSLVPGNTDTQYF. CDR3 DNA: TGCGCCAGCAGCTTGGTTCCGGGGAACACAGATACGCAGTATTTT.

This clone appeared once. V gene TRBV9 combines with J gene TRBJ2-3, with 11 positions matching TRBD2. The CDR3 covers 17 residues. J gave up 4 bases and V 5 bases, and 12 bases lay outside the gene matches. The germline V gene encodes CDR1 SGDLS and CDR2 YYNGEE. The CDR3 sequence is CASSVPLAGGAPDTQYF. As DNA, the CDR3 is TGTGCCAGCAGTGTCCCCTTAGCGGGAGGGGCACCAGATACGCAGTATTTT.

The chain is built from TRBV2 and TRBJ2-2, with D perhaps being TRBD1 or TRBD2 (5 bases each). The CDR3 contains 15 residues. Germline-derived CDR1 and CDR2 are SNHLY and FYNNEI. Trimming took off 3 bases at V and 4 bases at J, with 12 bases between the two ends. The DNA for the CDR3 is TGTGCCAGCAGTGAGACCGGGACCCTCACCGGGGAGCTGTTTTTT. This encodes CASSETGTLTGELFF.

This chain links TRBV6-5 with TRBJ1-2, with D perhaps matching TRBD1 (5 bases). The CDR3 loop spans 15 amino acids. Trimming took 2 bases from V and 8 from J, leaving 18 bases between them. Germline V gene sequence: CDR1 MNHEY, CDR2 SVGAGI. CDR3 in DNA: TGTGCCAGCAGTTACACCCGGGCGGGGCAAGAAGGCTACACCTTC. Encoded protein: CASSYTRAGQEGYTF.

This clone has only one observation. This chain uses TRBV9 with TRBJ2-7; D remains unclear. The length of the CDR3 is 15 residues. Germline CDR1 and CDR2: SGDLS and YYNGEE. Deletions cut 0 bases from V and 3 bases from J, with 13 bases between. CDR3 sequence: CASSVAWTEDYEQYF. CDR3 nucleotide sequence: TGTGCCAGCAGCGTAGCTTGGACGGAAGACTACGAGCAGTACTTC.

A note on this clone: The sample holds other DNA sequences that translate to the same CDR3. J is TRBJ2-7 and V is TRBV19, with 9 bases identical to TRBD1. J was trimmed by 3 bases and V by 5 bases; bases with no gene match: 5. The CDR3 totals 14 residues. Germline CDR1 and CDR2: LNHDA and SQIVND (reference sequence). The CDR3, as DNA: TGTGCCAGTAGTCTTAGACAGGGGGGCTACGAGCAGTACTTC. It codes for CASSLRQGGYEQYF.

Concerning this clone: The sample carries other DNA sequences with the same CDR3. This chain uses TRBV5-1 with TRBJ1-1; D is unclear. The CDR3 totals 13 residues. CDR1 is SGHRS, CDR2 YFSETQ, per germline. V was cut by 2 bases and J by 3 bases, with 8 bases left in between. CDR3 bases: TGCGCCAGCAGCTTTAGGGCCGACACTGAAGCTTTCTTT. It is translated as CASSFRADTEAFF.

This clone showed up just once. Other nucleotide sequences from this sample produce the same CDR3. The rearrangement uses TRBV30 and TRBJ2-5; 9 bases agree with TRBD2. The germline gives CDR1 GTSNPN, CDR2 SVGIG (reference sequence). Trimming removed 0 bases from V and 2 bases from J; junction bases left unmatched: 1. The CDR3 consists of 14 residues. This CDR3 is CAWSVGLAQETQYF. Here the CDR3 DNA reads TGTGCCTGGAGTGTGGGACTAGCACAAGAGACCCAGTACTTC. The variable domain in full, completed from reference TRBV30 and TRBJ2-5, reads SQTIHQWPATLVQPVGSPLSLECTVEGTSNPNLYWYRQAAGRGLQLLFYSVGIGQISSEVPQNLSASRPQDRQFILSSKKLLLSDSGFYLCAWSVGLAQETQYFGPGTRLLVL.

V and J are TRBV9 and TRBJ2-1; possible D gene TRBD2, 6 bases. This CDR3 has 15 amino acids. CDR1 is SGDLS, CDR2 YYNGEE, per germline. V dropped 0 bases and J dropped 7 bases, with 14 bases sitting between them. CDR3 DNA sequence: TGTGCCAGCAGCGTAGTTAGCGGCCCTAGGAATGAGCAGTTCTTC. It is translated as CASSVVSGPRNEQFF.

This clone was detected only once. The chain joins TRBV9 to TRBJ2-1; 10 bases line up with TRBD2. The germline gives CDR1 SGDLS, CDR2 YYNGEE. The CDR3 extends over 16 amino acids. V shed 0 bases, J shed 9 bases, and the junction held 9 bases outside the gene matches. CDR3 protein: CASSVAPSGSTPEQFF. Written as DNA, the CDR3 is TGTGCCAGCAGCGTAGCTCCTAGCGGGAGTACGCCTGAGCAGTTCTTC.

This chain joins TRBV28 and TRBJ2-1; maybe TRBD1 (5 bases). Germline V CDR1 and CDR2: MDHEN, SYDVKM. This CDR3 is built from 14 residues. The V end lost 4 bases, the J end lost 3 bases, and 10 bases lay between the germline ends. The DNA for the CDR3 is TGTGCCAGCAGTTCAGGGCTACTCTACAATGAGCAGTTCTTC. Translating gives CASSSGLLYNEQFF.

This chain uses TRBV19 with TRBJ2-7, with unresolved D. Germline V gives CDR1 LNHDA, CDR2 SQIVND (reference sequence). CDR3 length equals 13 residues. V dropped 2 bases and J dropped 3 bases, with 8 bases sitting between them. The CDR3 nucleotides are TGTGCCAGTAGTATATGGGATGGCTACGAGCAGTACTTC. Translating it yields CASSIWDGYEQYF.

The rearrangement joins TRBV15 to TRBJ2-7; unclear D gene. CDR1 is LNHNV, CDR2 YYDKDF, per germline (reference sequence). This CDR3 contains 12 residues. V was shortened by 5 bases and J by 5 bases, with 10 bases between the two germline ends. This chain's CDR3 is CATSAPGDEQYF. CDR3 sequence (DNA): TGTGCCACCAGCGCCCCGGGTGACGAGCAGTACTTC.

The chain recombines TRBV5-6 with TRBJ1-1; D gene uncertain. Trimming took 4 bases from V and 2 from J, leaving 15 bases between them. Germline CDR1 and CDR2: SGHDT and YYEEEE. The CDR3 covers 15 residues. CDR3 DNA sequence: TGTGCCAGCAGCCGTAAACCGGTCGGAAACACTGAAGCTTTCTTT. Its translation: CASSRKPVGNTEAFF.

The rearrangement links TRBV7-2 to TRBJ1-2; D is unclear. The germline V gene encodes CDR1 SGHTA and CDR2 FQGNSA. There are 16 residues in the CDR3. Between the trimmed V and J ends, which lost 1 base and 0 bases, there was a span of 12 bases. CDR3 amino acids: CASSLVWQTTNYGYTF. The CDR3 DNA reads TGTGCCAGCAGCTTAGTGTGGCAGACGACTAACTATGGCTACACCTTC.

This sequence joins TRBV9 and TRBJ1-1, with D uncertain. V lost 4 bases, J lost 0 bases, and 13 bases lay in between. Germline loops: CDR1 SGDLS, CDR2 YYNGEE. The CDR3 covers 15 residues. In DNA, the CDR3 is TGTGCCAGCAGCCCTCATTTGGGCCTGAACACTGAAGCTTTCTTT. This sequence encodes CASSPHLGLNTEAFF.

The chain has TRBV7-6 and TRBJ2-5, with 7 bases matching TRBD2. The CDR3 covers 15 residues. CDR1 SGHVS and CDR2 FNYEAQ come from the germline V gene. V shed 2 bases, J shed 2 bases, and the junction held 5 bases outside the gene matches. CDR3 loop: CASSLRSAGQETQYF. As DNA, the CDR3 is TGTGCCAGCAGCTTACGGTCAGCGGGACAAGAGACCCAGTACTTC.

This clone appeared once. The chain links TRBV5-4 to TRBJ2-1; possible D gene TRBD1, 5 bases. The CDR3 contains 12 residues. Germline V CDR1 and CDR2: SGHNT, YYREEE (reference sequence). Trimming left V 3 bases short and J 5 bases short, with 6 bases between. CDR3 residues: CASSWGHNEQFF. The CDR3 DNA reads TGTGCCAGCAGCTGGGGCCACAATGAGCAGTTCTTC.